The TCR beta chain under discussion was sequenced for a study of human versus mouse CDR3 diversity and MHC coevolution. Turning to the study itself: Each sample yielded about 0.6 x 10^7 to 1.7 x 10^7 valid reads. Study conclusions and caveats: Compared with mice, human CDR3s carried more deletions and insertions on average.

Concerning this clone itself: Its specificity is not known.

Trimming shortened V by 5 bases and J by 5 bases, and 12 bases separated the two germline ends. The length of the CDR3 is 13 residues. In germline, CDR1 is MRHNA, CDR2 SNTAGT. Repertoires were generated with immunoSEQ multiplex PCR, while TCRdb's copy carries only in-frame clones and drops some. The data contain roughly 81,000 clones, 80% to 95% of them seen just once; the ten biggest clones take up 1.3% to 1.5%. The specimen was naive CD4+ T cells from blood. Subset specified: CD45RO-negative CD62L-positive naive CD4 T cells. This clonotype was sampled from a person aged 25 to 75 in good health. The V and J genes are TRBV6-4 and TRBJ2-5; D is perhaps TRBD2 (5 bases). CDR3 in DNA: TGTGCCAGCAGTCCTGGACTGGGGGAGACCCAGTACTTC. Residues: CASSPGLGETQYF.